The 30 T cell receptor beta chains reported below all come from one sample, sequenced in a study of blood T cell repertoires in COVID-19 (dated by TCRdb to 2018 to 2020). Receptor libraries were prepared by the immunoSEQ multiplex PCR assay. TCRdb mirrors the immuneACCESS table, restricted to in-frame sequences. Some clones are absent from its copies; in checked studies, under half trace to an unresolved V gene, and the reason for the others is unknown. Present in this sample are 90,000 to 150,000 clones, 79% of which were seen just once. Roughly 4.3% of the sample is taken by the ten largest. The sequenced material came from peripheral blood. The receptor source for this set is a woman older than 75 with acute or convalescent COVID-19.

Worth noting for this clone: The same CDR3 can be traced to other DNA sequences in this sample. CDR3 residues: CASSLQGTDTQYF. For the CDR3, the DNA is TGTGCCAGTAGTTTACAGGGCACAGATACGCAGTATTTT. The chain links TRBV19 to TRBJ2-3, with D perhaps TRBD1 (5 bases). The V gene's germline CDR1 is LNHDA and CDR2 SQIVND (reference sequence). V shed 5 bases and J shed 1 base, with 7 bases lying between them. The CDR3 consists of 13 residues.

The chain employs TRBV28 and TRBJ2-1, with 11 bases that match TRBD2. Per germline, CDR1 MDHEN and CDR2 SYDVKM. V was clipped by 3 bases and J by 8 bases; unmatched bases: 6. The CDR3 is 15 residues long. CDR3 region: CASSFTSGSGHEQFF. The CDR3 region has the DNA TGTGCCAGCAGTTTTACTAGCGGGAGTGGCCATGAGCAGTTCTTC.

J is TRBJ1-4 and V is TRBV2, with unresolved D. The V end lost 6 bases, the J end lost 7 bases, and 12 bases lay between the germline ends. The CDR3 is 13 residues long. Looked up from germline, CDR1 is SNHLY and CDR2 is FYNNEI. The CDR3 bases are TGTGCCAGCAGAGACTACGTCAGTGAAAAACTGTTTTTT. This gives the protein CASRDYVSEKLFF.

This chain connects TRBV18 to TRBJ1-3; 11 nucleotides line up with TRBD1. The V gene end was trimmed by 4 bases and the J gene end by 3 bases; junction bases not matched to a gene: 2. Germline values: CDR1 KGHSH, CDR2 LQKENI. This CDR3 spans 15 amino acids. The CDR3 nucleotides are TGTGCCAGCTCACTGGACAGGGGGCTTGGAAACACCATATATTTT. Residues: CASSLDRGLGNTIYF.

The gene calls are TRBV3-1 (or the pseudogene TRBV3-2) and TRBJ1-3, with 7 positions matching TRBD1. The V gene's germline CDR1 is LGHDT and CDR2 YNNKEL (reference sequence). CDR3 length equals 15 residues. V lost 4 bases, J lost 0 bases, and 3 bases stayed unmatched. The CDR3 is CASSPRTGSGNTIYF. The CDR3 bases are TGTGCCAGCAGCCCCCGGACAGGCTCTGGAAACACCATATATTTT.

V gene TRBV7-9 combines with J gene TRBJ1-2; 9 nucleotides match TRBD1. This CDR3 contains 14 residues. Germline CDR1 reads SEHNR; CDR2 reads FQNEAQ (reference sequence). V lost 4 bases, J lost 8 bases, and 8 bases stayed unmatched. CDR3 coding DNA: TGTGCCAGCAGCTATACAGGGGGCTTAGGGGGCTACACCTTC. Its protein product is CASSYTGGLGGYTF. Full variable domain (remainder filled in from reference TRBV7-9 and TRBJ1-2): DTGVSQNPRHKITKRGQNVTFRCDPISEHNRLYWYRQTLGQGPEFLTYFQNEAQLEKSRLLSDRFSAERPKGSFSTLEIQRTEQGDSAMYLCASSYTGGLGGYTFGSGTRLTVV.

The chain uses TRBV6-5 and TRBJ2-3, with D possibly TRBD2 on 6 matching bases. V was cut by 5 bases and J by 3 bases, with 12 bases left in between. The CDR3 is 14 residues long. Germline V gene lookup returns CDR1 MNHEY and CDR2 SVGAGI. The DNA of the CDR3 is TGTGCCAGCAGTCTCAGGACTATTACAGATACGCAGTATTTT. Protein sequence: CASSLRTITDTQYF.

The rearrangement joins TRBV29-1 to TRBJ2-7, with 7 bases matching TRBD2. Germline CDR1 and CDR2: SQVTM and ANQGSEA. Trimming at V came to 6 bases and at J to 0 bases, leaving 20 bases not matched to a gene. The CDR3 covers 18 residues. The CDR3: CSVAGTTETRFSSYEQYF. The CDR3 DNA is TGCAGCGTGGCGGGGACTACCGAGACTCGATTTAGCTCCTACGAGCAGTACTTC.

The rearrangement uses TRBV28 and TRBJ2-1; D is possibly TRBD1 (6 bases). Germline assignment: CDR1 MDHEN and CDR2 SYDVKM. The CDR3 contains 14 residues. V gave up 6 bases and J gave up 9 bases, with 18 bases separating them. CDR3 in DNA: TGTGCCAGCAGAGCTCGAAGGGACATCGGTGAGCAGTTCTTC. It specifies CASRARRDIGEQFF.

The chain is built from TRBV6-5 and TRBJ2-1; D is possibly TRBD1 (6 bases). V shed 4 bases and J shed 8 bases, with 6 bases lying between them. The V gene's germline CDR1 is MNHEY and CDR2 SVGAGI. The CDR3 runs 11 residues. This CDR3 is CASSSGDEQFF. The DNA of the CDR3 is TGTGCCAGCAGTTCAGGGGATGAGCAGTTCTTC.

The V call is TRBV11-3, the J call TRBJ2-2; D is uncertain. Trimming left V 1 base short and J 7 bases short, with 7 bases between. The CDR3 extends over 13 amino acids. Germline-derived CDR1 and CDR2 are SGHNT and YENEEA. The CDR3 region has the DNA TGTGCCAGCAGCTTAGCTAACGACGGGGAGCTGTTTTTT. It translates to CASSLANDGELFF.

This clone was observed once. The chain is built from TRBV6-2 or TRBV6-3 and TRBJ2-1, with a possible D match to TRBD2 (7 bases). CDR1 and CDR2 (germline): MNHEY, SVGEGT. V lost 0 bases and J 7 bases, leaving 16 bases between the germline ends. The CDR3 covers 16 residues. The CDR3: CASSYSGGGLGNEQFF. CDR3 bases: TGTGCCAGCAGTTACTCGGGGGGGGGCCTAGGGAATGAGCAGTTCTTC.

The CDR3 nucleotides read TGTGCCAGCAGCCAAGGAGGGCTAGCGGGAGGGAGGGCAGATACGCAGTATTTT. Translating it yields CASSQGGLAGGRADTQYF. The V and J genes are TRBV3-1 (or the pseudogene TRBV3-2) and TRBJ2-3; 12 bases map to TRBD2. Losses at the gene ends were 1 base for V and 4 bases for J; bases not matched to a gene: 9. Germline values: CDR1 LGHDT, CDR2 YNNKEL (reference sequence). The CDR3 sequence is 18 residues long.

This clone was seen a few times. The CDR3 DNA sequence: TGTGCCAGTAGTGAGGACAGGGGTGTCTATGGCTACACCTTC. Translation gives CASSEDRGVYGYTF. The V call is TRBV19, the J call TRBJ1-2, with 9 positions matching TRBD1. The CDR3 is made up of 14 amino acids. Germline V gene lookup returns CDR1 LNHDA and CDR2 SQIVND (reference sequence). V trimming: 5 bases; J trimming: 4 bases; junction bases outside the gene matches: 5.

The rearrangement links TRBV10-3 to TRBJ2-7; maybe TRBD1 (6 bases). Germline V CDR1 and CDR2: ENHRY, SYGVKD. V was pared by 4 bases and J by 4 bases, with 8 bases between. CDR3 length: 12 amino acids. DNA for the CDR3: TGTGCCATCAGTGCCCAGGGGTACGAGCAGTACTTC. Protein: CAISAQGYEQYF.

CDR3 region: CASSSGGYTGNTIYF. CDR3 nucleotides: TGTGCCAGCAGTTCCGGGGGGTATACTGGAAACACCATATATTTT. The chain links TRBV28 to TRBJ1-3, with D possibly matching TRBD1 (5 bases). CDR1 is MDHEN, CDR2 SYDVKM, per germline. Trimming took off 4 bases at V and 2 bases at J, with 12 bases between the two ends. The CDR3 is 15 amino acids.

The chain combines TRBV10-3 with TRBJ1-4; D unresolved. Trimming stripped 3 bases from V and 8 bases from J, with 10 bases between. CDR3 length: 13 residues. CDR1 is ENHRY, CDR2 SYGVKD, per germline. The CDR3 nucleotides read TGTGCCATCAGTGACCTCGAGAACGAAAAACTGTTTTTT. Its protein product is CAISDLENEKLFF.

This clone was counted a few times. This CDR3 reads CASSYSAQSNQPQHF. The CDR3 DNA reads TGTGCCAGCAGTTACTCCGCACAAAGCAATCAGCCCCAGCATTTT. The chain is built from TRBV6-6 and TRBJ1-5; no clear D gene. Germline loops: CDR1 MNHNY, CDR2 SVGAGI (reference sequence). This CDR3 comprises 15 residues. Trimming stripped 0 bases from V and 1 base from J, with 7 bases between.

This clone was detected only a few times. The rearrangement links TRBV2 to TRBJ2-5; D is uncertain. V dropped 2 bases and J dropped 5 bases, with 3 bases sitting between them. Germline V CDR1 and CDR2: SNHLY, FYNNEI. The CDR3 is 11 residues long. CDR3 in DNA: TGTGCCAGCAGTGAAACTGAGACCCAGTACTTC. Its translation is CASSETETQYF.

This clone was seen a few times. The chain combines TRBV5-1 with TRBJ2-7, with D possibly being TRBD1 (5 bases). V was cut by 0 bases and J by 3 bases, with 10 bases left in between. This CDR3 contains 14 residues. The germline gives CDR1 SGHRS, CDR2 YFSETQ. The CDR3, as DNA: TGCGCCAGCAGCTTGGCCCCGGACAACTACGAGCAGTACTTC. Its protein is CASSLAPDNYEQYF.

The V and J genes are TRBV9 and TRBJ2-2; D is uncertain. Trimming cost V 0 bases and J 4 bases, with 10 bases left between them. This CDR3 has 15 residues. The germline CDR1 and CDR2 sequences are SGDLS and YYNGEE. The CDR3 DNA sequence: TGTGCCAGCAGCGTAGTGATGGGCCGCACCGGGGAGCTGTTTTTT. The encoded protein is CASSVVMGRTGELFF.

V gene TRBV7-2 combines with J gene TRBJ2-7; a possible D gene is TRBD1 (5 bases). Germline CDR1 and CDR2: SGHTA and FQGNSA. The CDR3 contains 14 residues. Trimming left V 5 bases short and J 0 bases short, with 11 bases between. The CDR3 DNA reads as TGTGCCAGCAGCCTAAGACAGAACTCCTACGAGCAGTACTTC. Translation: CASSLRQNSYEQYF.

The CDR3 nucleotides are TGTGCCAGCAGCTCCACACCTCAGGGTGTGCAGCCCCAGCATTTT. Translating it yields CASSSTPQGVQPQHF. The V gene is TRBV7-2, the J gene TRBJ1-5, with D perhaps TRBD1 (5 bases). Trimming shortened V by 4 bases and J by 7 bases, and 17 bases separated the two germline ends. Germline CDR1 reads SGHTA; CDR2 reads FQGNSA. This CDR3 region has 15 residues.

This clone was counted between two and nine times. The chain joins TRBV3-1 (or the pseudogene TRBV3-2) to TRBJ1-2, with D possibly TRBD1 on 6 matching bases. The germline V gene has CDR1 LGHDT and CDR2 YNNKEL (reference sequence). Trimming stripped 1 base from V and 5 bases from J, with 17 bases between. CDR3 size: 16 residues. CDR3 coding DNA: TGTGCCAGCAGCCAAGCCAGACAGGACGAAAGGTATGGCTACACCTTC. Translation gives CASSQARQDERYGYTF.

This chain links TRBV13 with TRBJ1-1; D remains ambiguous. CDR3 size: 13 residues. The V gene's germline CDR1 is PRHDT and CDR2 FYEKMQ (reference sequence). Trimming pared 3 bases from V and 12 bases from J, leaving 17 bases between. DNA of the CDR3: TGTGCCAGCAGCTTCGTTGGCCGGGGTTGGACTTTCTTT. The encoded protein is CASSFVGRGWTFF.

The V call is TRBV19, the J call TRBJ2-3; D unclear. Trimming shortened V by 7 bases and J by 0 bases, and 17 bases separated the two germline ends. CDR3 length equals 16 residues. Germline CDR1 is LNHDA and CDR2 is SQIVND (reference sequence). This CDR3 is CASTTRGGGSTDTQYF. CDR3 coding DNA: TGTGCCAGTACCACCCGTGGCGGTGGTAGCACAGATACGCAGTATTTT.

V and J are TRBV19 and TRBJ2-1; D is possibly TRBD2 (6 bases). The CDR3 loop spans 16 amino acids. Per the germline V gene, CDR1 is LNHDA and CDR2 is SQIVND (reference sequence). V lost 5 bases and J lost 9, with 23 bases in between. This chain's CDR3 is CASSPSIAVLTGEQFF. In nucleotides, the CDR3 is TGTGCCAGTAGTCCATCAATAGCGGTCCTTACGGGTGAGCAGTTCTTC.

The rearrangement joins TRBV10-1 to TRBJ2-2, with D maybe TRBD2 (7 bases). The V gene lost 9 bases and the J gene lost 0 bases, with 14 bases spanning the gap. The length of the CDR3 is 15 residues. Per the germline V gene, CDR1 is WNHNN and CDR2 is SYGVQD (reference sequence). CDR3 DNA sequence: TGCGCCAGTACCGCGGGGGCAGCGAACACCGGGGAGCTGTTTTTT. It specifies CASTAGAANTGELFF.

This clone occurred a few times. V and J are TRBV7-2 and TRBJ2-7, with a weak D call TRBD2 (5 bases). V gave up 8 bases and J gave up 1 base, with 15 bases separating them. The CDR3 runs to 14 residues. Germline CDR1 reads SGHTA; CDR2 reads FQGNSA. The CDR3 bases are TGTGCCAGCGCCGAGGTCAGCGGTTCCTACGAGCAGTACTTC. It translates to CASAEVSGSYEQYF.

The chain links TRBV11-2 to TRBJ1-1; tentatively, D is TRBD1 (5 bases). The CDR3 consists of 11 residues. Germline values: CDR1 SGHAT, CDR2 FQNNGV. Trimming removed 1 base at V and 13 bases at J, with 10 bases between. This chain's CDR3 is CASSLGQGIFF. The CDR3 DNA sequence: TGTGCCAGCAGCTTAGGGCAGGGAATTTTCTTT.